The TCR beta chain under discussion was sequenced for a study of OX40 agonist ivuxolimab in advanced cancers. As for the study more broadly: Ivuxolimab, which targeted the costimulatory receptor OX40 (CD134), was an agonistic, fully human IgG2 monoclonal antibody. Intravenous ivuxolimab was administered to patients every 2 weeks at six dose levels: 0.01, 0.1, 0.3, 1.5, 3 and 10 mg/kg. Of the approximately 50 dose-escalation patients, hepatocellular carcinoma was present in roughly 19, melanoma in roughly 15, renal cell carcinoma in 9 and head and neck cancer in 9. A male proportion of roughly 80% and a mean age of roughly 58 years, ranging from roughly 23 to 90, were recorded for the dose-escalation cohort. Prior anti-PD-1, anti-PD-L1 or anti-CTLA-4 therapy was permitted, and checkpoint inhibitors had been received by under 50% of dose-escalation patients. Partial responses occurred in three dose-escalation patients: two with cutaneous melanoma and one with hepatocellular carcinoma. Peripheral TCRbeta sequencing was intended to test whether TCR sequence diversity was altered and clonal T-cell expansion was caused by ivuxolimab. The paper describes the monotherapy dose-escalation part (N = 52 patients) of the phase I trial of ivuxolimab.

What the work shows at the level of the full study, not this receptor alone: Low levels of normalized T-cell clonal expansion were also seen in some patients who did not respond. At doses from 0.1 to 3.0 mg/kg, clonal expansion was seen in both CD4+ and CD8+ blood T cells between baseline and week 6. In partial responders in the 0.1-3.0 mg/kg groups, normalized peripheral clonal expansion was found to be among the lowest, especially among CD8+ T cells. After ivuxolimab, more expanded clones were found on average in CD8+ T cells than in CD4+ T cells. Which antigens the clonally expanded peripheral T cells were specific for was not determined.

V is cut by 6 bases and J by 0 bases, and the space between the germline ends is 6 bases. CDR1 LGHNA and CDR2 YSLEER were looked up in the germline V gene. Taken from cysteine to phenylalanine, the CDR3 has 13 residues. Only the CDR3 part of the read is kept: 39 bases, read in frame from the first base. For this clone: Its antigen is not yet known. No qualities accompany the bases; no much larger clone lies one base away.

The trial excluded patients who had a history of autoimmune disease or who were on systemic immunosuppression. In every dose cohort, peripheral blood was drawn for TCR sequencing at baseline, cycle 4 day 1, and cycle 7 day 1. The samples were taken from a phase I, first-in-human, multicenter, open-label dose-escalation trial of ivuxolimab. Adults with locally advanced or metastatic head and neck squamous cell, hepatocellular, melanoma or renal cell carcinoma were enrolled in the trial. CD4+ and CD8+ T cells were sorted separately from peripheral blood before TCR sequencing. Genomic DNA was isolated from the sorted cells so that the TCRbeta CDR3 region could be sequenced. The immunoSEQ Assay was used to sequence the TCRbeta CDR3 regions. The clones in this table, taken by TCRdb from immuneACCESS, are in-frame only. Not every clone is retained; where verified, under half of the shortfall comes from an unresolved V gene, and the cause of the rest is unknown. The sample table lists 40,000 to 60,000 clones, 60% to 80% of them with a count of one. The ten largest clones represent 6.5% to 9% of the sample.

The sample in question was CD4+ or CD8+ T cells sorted from blood, obtained in a trial of the OX40 agonist ivuxolimab. This TCR derives from an adult with an advanced solid tumor such as melanoma, head and neck, liver or kidney cancer. The sequence joins TRBV4-3 to TRBJ1-5; the D gene cannot be named for sure. The CDR3 region has the sequence CASRYYSNQPQHF. The nucleotide sequence is TGCGCCAGCAGGTACTATAGCAATCAGCCCCAGCATTTT.